The 14 T cell receptor beta chains given below trace back to one sample, sequenced in a study of identical twins. MiXCR, applied by TCRdb to the 5' RACE reads, yields one record per CDR3 protein. The sample comprises approximately 670,000 distinct CDR3 sequences, approximately 6% of which are singletons, and about 2% rests with the top ten. Sequenced input: naive T cells sorted from blood. The receptors originated from a man aged 18-30 years in good health.

This clonotype was seen more than once but under ten times. This chain connects TRBV12-3 or TRBV12-4 to TRBJ2-1; no definite D call. This CDR3 has 16 amino acids. Trimming took off 5 bases at V and 2 bases at J, with 16 bases between the two ends. The CDR3, as DNA: TGTGCCAGCAGTCACATGCTCCCTTCCCCCTACAATGAGCAGTTCTTC. As protein: CASSHMLPSPYNEQFF.

This clonotype turned up a few times. The rearrangement joins TRBV28 to TRBJ2-7, with 7 bases lining up with TRBD2. Germline assignment: CDR1 MDHEN and CDR2 SYDVKM. The CDR3 length is 14 residues. J lost 0 bases, V lost 8 bases, and 7 bases had no gene match. CDR3 protein: CASASGIISYEQYF. In DNA form, the CDR3 reads TGTGCCAGCGCTAGCGGAATAATCTCCTACGAGCAGTACTTC.

This clonotype was observed many times. The chain joins TRBV20-1 to TRBJ1-5, with D maybe TRBD1 (6 bases). This CDR3 is built from 14 residues. Germline V CDR1 and CDR2: DFQATT, SNEGSKA (reference sequence). V dropped 6 bases and J dropped 6 bases, with 18 bases sitting between them. The CDR3: CSAITGTSSQPQHF. CDR3 bases: TGCAGTGCCATAACAGGGACAAGTTCTCAGCCCCAGCATTTT.

This clonotype was seen many times. The gene calls are TRBV6-2 or TRBV6-3 and TRBJ1-2; 8 positions match TRBD1. The CDR3 length is 17 residues. The J segment lost 3 bases and the V segment lost 5 bases, leaving 14 bases of the junction unmatched. Germline lookup yields CDR1 MNHEY and CDR2 SVGEGT. CDR3 nucleotides: TGTGCCAGCAGTCCCACAACCGGGACAGGATCCTACTATGGCTACACCTTC. Protein sequence: CASSPTTGTGSYYGYTF.

This clonotype was detected ten times or more. The J gene is TRBJ2-1, the V gene TRBV9; TRBD2 matches 7 bases. V lost 0 bases and J lost 9; bases outside the gene matches: 6. Per the germline V gene, CDR1 is SGDLS and CDR2 is YYNGEE. The CDR3 is 14 residues long. In DNA, the CDR3 is TGTGCCAGCAGCGTAGGGGGAGGGGATGGTGAGCAGTTCTTC. It yields the protein CASSVGGGDGEQFF.

This clonotype was detected ten times or more. V gene TRBV5-1 combines with J gene TRBJ1-4, with TRBD1 as a possible D gene (5 bases). Germline V CDR1 and CDR2: SGHRS, YFSETQ. The CDR3 covers 13 residues. The V and J ends lost 5 bases and 5 bases respectively, with 10 bases between them. CDR3 bases: TGCGCCAGCAGTAGGGGTCCAAATGAAAAACTGTTTTTT. Its translation: CASSRGPNEKLFF.

In this sample, this clonotype turned up a few times. This chain links TRBV20-1 with TRBJ2-7; D might be TRBD2 (6 bases). This CDR3 spans 15 amino acids. CDR1 is DFQATT, CDR2 SNEGSKA, per germline (reference sequence). Trimming pared 0 bases from V and 0 bases from J, leaving 12 bases between. This CDR3 is CSARDRDLSSYEQYF. CDR3 in DNA: TGCAGTGCTAGAGATCGGGACTTAAGCTCCTACGAGCAGTACTTC.

This clonotype was recorded at least ten times. V gene TRBV29-1 combines with J gene TRBJ2-7; weak D call: TRBD2 (5 bases). The V end was cut by 3 bases, the J end by 6 bases, with 15 bases between. The CDR3 contains 13 residues. CDR1 and CDR2 from the germline V gene are SQVTM and ANQGSEA. CDR3 in DNA: TGCAGCGTTGAGGTGCTAGCAGGCGTCGAGCAGTACGTC. Translated, it gives CSVEVLAGVEQYV.

This clonotype was seen ten or more times. The chain employs TRBV29-1 and TRBJ1-3; D remains ambiguous. The CDR3 extends over 15 amino acids. Trimming removed 5 bases from V and 0 bases from J, with 14 bases in between. The germline gives CDR1 SQVTM, CDR2 ANQGSEA. The CDR3 reads CSVLKVASSGNTIYF. CDR3 sequence (DNA): TGCAGCGTTCTCAAGGTTGCCTCCTCTGGAAACACCATATATTTT.

This clonotype was observed a handful of times. The chain is built from TRBV7-8 and TRBJ2-7; the D is unclear. Looked up from germline, CDR1 is SGHVS and CDR2 is FQNEAQ. The CDR3 is 12 residues long. Trimming left V 1 base short and J 6 bases short, with 7 bases between. CDR3 sequence (DNA): TGTGCCAGCAGCTTAGTCCCGCTCGAGCAGTACTTC. This translates into CASSLVPLEQYF. Based on the CDR3 plus reference TRBV7-8 and TRBJ2-7, the full variable domain is GAGVSQSPRYKVAKRGQDVALRCDPISGHVSLFWYQQALGQGPEFLTYFQNEAQLDKSGLPSDRFFAERPEGSVSTLKIQRTQQEDSAVYLCASSLVPLEQYFGPGTRLTVT.

Ten or more counts support this clonotype. V gene TRBV29-1 combines with J gene TRBJ2-5; 9 bases map to TRBD1. Germline-derived CDR1 and CDR2 are SQVTM and ANQGSEA. Losses at the gene ends were 3 bases for V and 4 bases for J; bases not matched to a gene: 6. The CDR3 spans 14 residues. The CDR3 DNA follows: TGCAGCGTTGAGGGGGGACAGGGCGTAGAGACCCAGTACTTC. Translated: CSVEGGQGVETQYF.

This clonotype was counted at least ten times. The CDR3 DNA follows: TGTGCCAGCAGCGCCGGGACCATTAATCAGCCCCAGCATTTT. It yields the protein CASSAGTINQPQHF. V gene TRBV9 combines with J gene TRBJ1-5, with D perhaps TRBD1 (5 bases). CDR3 length equals 14 residues. CDR1 is SGDLS and CDR2 is YYNGEE in the germline V gene. Trimming stripped 3 bases from V and 4 bases from J, with 11 bases between.

The gene calls are TRBV7-2 and TRBJ1-2; D not resolved. Deletions cut 5 bases from V and 11 bases from J, with 12 bases between. The germline V gene encodes CDR1 SGHTA and CDR2 FQGNSA. The length of the CDR3 is 11 residues. The CDR3 bases are TGTGCCAGCAGCGGCGGCTTCGGGTACACCTTC. Protein product: CASSGGFGYTF.

This clonotype was observed many times. The V and J genes are TRBV12-3 or TRBV12-4 and TRBJ1-4; D not resolved. V was cut by 2 bases and J by 7 bases, with 2 bases left in between. This CDR3 region has 11 residues. In DNA, the CDR3 is TGTGCCAGCAGTTTATCTGAAAAACTGTTTTTT. It is translated as CASSLSEKLFF.